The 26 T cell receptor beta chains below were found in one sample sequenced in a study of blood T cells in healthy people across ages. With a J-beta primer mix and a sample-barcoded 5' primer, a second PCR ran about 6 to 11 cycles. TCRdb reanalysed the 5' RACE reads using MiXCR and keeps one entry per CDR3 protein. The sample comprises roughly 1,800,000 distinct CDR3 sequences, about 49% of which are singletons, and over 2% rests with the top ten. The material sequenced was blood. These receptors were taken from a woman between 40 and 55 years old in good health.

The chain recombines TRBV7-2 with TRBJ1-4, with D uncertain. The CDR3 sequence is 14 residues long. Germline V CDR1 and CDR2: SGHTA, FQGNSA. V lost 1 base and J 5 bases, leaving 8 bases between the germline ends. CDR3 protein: CASSLEWVNEKLFF. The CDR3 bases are TGTGCCAGCAGCTTAGAATGGGTCAATGAAAAACTGTTTTTT.

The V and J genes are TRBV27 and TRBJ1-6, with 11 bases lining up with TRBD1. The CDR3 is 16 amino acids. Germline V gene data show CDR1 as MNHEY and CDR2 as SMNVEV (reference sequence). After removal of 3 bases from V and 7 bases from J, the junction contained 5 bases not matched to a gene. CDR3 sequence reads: CASSLDRGPGNSPLHF. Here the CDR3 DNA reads TGTGCCAGCAGTTTGGACAGGGGGCCGGGGAATTCACCCCTCCACTTT.

This CDR3 reads CSARAGDLAGYGTQYF. The CDR3 DNA reads TGCAGTGCTAGGGCGGGGGATCTAGCGGGCTATGGTACGCAGTATTTT. J is TRBJ2-3 and V is TRBV20-1, with 8 bases that match TRBD2. V lost 3 bases, J lost 8 bases, and 16 bases stayed unmatched. The CDR3 consists of 16 residues. Germline V gene data show CDR1 as DFQATT and CDR2 as SNEGSKA (reference sequence).

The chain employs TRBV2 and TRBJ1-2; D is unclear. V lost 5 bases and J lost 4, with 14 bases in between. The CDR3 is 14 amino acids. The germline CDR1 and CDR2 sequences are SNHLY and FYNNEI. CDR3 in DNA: TGTGCCAGCAGTTCCCCGGGTTGGGGCTATGGCTACACCTTC. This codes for CASSSPGWGYGYTF.

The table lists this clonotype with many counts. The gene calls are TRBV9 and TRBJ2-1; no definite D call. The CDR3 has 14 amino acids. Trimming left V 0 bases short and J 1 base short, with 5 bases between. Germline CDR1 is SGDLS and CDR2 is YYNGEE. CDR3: CASSVEGSYNEQFF. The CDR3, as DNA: TGTGCCAGCAGCGTAGAAGGGTCCTACAATGAGCAGTTCTTC.

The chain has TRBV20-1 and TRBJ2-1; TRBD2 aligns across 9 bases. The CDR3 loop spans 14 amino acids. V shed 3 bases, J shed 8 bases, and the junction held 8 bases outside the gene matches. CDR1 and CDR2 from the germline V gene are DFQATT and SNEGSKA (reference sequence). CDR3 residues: CSARRRGGGYEQFF. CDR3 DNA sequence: TGCAGTGCTAGGAGGCGGGGGGGCGGGTATGAGCAGTTCTTC.

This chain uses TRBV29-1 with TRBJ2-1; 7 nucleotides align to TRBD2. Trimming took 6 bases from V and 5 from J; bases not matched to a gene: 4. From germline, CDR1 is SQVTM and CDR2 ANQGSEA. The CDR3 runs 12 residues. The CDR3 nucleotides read TGCAGCGTAGCCGGGACTAACAATGAGCAGTTCTTC. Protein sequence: CSVAGTNNEQFF.

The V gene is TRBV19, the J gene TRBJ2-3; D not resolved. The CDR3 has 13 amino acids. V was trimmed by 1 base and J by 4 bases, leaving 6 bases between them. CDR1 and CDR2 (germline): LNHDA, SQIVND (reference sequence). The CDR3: CASSIGWADTQYF. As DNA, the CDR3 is TGTGCCAGTAGTATAGGATGGGCAGATACGCAGTATTTT.

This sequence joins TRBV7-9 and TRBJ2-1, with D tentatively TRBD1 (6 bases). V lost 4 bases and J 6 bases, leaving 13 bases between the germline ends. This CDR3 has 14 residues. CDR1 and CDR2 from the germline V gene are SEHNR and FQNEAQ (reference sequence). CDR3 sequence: CASSSNRVRNEQFF. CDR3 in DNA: TGTGCCAGCAGCTCTAACAGGGTACGCAATGAGCAGTTCTTC.

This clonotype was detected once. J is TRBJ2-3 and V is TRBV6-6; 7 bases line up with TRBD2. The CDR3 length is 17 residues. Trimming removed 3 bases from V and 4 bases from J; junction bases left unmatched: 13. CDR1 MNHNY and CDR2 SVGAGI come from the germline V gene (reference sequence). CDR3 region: CASSYSLSGVTADTQYF. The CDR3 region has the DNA TGTGCCAGCAGTTATAGCCTCAGCGGGGTCACTGCAGATACGCAGTATTTT.

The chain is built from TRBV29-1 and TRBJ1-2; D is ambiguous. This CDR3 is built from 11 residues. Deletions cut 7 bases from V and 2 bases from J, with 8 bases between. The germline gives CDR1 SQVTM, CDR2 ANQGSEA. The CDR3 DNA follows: TGCAGCGCCGAAATGAACTATGGCTACACCTTC. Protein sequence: CSAEMNYGYTF.

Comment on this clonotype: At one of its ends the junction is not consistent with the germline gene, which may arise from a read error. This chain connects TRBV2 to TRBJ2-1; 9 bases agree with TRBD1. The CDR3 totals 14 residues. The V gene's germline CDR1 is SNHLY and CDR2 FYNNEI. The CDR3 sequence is CASREAGTGYRQFF. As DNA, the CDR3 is TGTGCCAGCAGAGAAGCCGGGACAGGGTATCGTCAGTTCTTC.

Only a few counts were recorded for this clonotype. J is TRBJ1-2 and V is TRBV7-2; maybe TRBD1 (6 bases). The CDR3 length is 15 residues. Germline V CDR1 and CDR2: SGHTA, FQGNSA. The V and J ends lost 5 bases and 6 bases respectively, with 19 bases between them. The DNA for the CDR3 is TGTGCCAGCAGCCTTTTGGACAGACCGCATGATGGCTACACCTTC. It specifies CASSLLDRPHDGYTF.

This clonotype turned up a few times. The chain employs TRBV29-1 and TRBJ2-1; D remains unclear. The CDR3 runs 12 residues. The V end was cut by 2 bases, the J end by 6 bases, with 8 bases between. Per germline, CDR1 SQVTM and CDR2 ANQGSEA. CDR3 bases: TGCAGCGTTGAACCGGCAACCAATGAGCAGTTCTTC. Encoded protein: CSVEPATNEQFF.

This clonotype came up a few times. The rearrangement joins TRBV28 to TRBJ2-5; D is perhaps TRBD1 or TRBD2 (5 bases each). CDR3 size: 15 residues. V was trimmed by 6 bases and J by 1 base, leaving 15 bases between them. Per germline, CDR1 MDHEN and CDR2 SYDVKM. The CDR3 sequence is CASSRRGRVQETQYF. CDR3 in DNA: TGTGCCAGCAGCCGACGGGGCCGGGTCCAAGAGACCCAGTACTTC.

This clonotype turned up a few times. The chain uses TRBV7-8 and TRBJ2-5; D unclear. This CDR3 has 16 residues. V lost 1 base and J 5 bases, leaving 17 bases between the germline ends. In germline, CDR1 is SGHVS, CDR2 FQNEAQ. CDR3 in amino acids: CASSLVGMGLRETQYF. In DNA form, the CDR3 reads TGTGCCAGCAGCTTAGTGGGAATGGGATTAAGGGAGACCCAGTACTTC.

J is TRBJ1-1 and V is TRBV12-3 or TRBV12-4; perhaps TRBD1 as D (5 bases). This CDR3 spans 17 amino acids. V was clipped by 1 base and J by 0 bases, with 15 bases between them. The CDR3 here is CASSLGGWPEMNTEAFF. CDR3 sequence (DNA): TGTGCCAGCAGTTTAGGGGGCTGGCCGGAAATGAACACTGAAGCTTTCTTT.

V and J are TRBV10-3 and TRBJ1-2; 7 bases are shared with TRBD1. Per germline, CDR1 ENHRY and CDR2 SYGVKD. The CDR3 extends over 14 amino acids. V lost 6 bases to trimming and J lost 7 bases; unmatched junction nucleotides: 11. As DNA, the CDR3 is TGTGCCATCAGCGCCGGGTCAGGGGGTAGTGGCTACACCTTC. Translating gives CAISAGSGGSGYTF.

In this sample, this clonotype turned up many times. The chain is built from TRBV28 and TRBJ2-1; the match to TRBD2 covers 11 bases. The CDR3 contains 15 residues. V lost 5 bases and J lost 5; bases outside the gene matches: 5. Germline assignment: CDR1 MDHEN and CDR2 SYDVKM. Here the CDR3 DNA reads TGTGCCAGCAGTCCACTAGCGGGGGCAAACAATGAGCAGTTCTTC. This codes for CASSPLAGANNEQFF.

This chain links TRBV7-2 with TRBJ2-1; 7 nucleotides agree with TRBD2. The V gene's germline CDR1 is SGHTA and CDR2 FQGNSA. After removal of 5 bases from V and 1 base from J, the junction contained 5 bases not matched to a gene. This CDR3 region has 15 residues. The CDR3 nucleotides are TGTGCCAGCAGCACACTAGCGAAGTCCTACAATGAGCAGTTCTTC. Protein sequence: CASSTLAKSYNEQFF.

CDR3 DNA sequence: TGTGCCAGCAGCTTACGGACGAGGCGGGGGGGCGGGGATACGCAGTATTTT. It specifies CASSLRTRRGGGDTQYF. The chain combines TRBV7-9 with TRBJ2-3, with 9 bases lining up with TRBD2. V lost 2 bases, J lost 6 bases, and 12 bases stayed unmatched. This CDR3 is built from 17 residues. Germline V CDR1 and CDR2: SEHNR, FQNEAQ (reference sequence).

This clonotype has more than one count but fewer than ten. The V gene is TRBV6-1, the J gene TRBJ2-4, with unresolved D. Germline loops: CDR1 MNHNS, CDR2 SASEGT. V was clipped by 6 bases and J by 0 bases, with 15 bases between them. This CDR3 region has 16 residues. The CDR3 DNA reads TGTGCCAGCAGCGCCGGAACTATTCTAGCCAAAAACATTCAGTACTTC. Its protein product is CASSAGTILAKNIQYF.

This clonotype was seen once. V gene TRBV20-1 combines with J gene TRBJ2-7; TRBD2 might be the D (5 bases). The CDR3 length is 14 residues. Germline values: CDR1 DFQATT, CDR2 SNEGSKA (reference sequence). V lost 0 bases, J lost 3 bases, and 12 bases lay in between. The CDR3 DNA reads TGCAGTGCTAGAGATCCGGGGAGCGACTACGAGCAGTACTTC. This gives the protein CSARDPGSDYEQYF.

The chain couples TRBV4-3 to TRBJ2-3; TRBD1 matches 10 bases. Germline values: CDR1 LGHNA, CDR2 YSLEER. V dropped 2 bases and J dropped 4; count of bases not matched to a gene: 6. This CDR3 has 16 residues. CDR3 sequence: CASSQLGTGDADTQYF. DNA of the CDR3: TGCGCCAGCAGCCAACTCGGGACAGGGGATGCAGATACGCAGTATTTT.

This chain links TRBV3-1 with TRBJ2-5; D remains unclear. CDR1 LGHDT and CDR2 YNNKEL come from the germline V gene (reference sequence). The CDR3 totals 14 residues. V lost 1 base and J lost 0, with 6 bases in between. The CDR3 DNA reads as TGTGCCAGCAGCCAAGTTGGGAACCAAGAGACCCAGTACTTC. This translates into CASSQVGNQETQYF.

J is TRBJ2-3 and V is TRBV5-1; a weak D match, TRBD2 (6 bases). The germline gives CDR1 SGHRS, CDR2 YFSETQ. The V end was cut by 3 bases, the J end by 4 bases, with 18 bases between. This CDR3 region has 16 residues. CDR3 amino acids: CASSSSPTLAADTQYF. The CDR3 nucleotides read TGCGCCAGCAGCTCGAGTCCGACACTAGCAGCAGATACGCAGTATTTT.